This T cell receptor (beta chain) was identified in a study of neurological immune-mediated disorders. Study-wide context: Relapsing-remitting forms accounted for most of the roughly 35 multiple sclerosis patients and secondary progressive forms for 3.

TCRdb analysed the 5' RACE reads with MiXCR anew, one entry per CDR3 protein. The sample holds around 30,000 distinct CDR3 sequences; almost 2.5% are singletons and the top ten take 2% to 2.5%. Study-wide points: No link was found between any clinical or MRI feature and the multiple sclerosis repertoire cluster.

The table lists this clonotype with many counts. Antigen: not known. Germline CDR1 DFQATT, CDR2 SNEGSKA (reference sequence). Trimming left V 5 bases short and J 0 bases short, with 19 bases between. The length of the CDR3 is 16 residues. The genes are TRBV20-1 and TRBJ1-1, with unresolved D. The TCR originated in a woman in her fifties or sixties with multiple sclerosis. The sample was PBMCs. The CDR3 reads CSAWGNSARMNTEAFF. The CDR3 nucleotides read TGCAGTGCTTGGGGAAACTCGGCAAGGATGAACACTGAAGCTTTCTTT.